This paragraph reports one T cell receptor beta chain. This record comes from a study of blood T cell repertoires in COVID-19. Study as a whole: T cells, B-cell-depleted T cells, or PBMCs supplied cDNA or gDNA.

CDR1 is SGHAT and CDR2 is FQNNGV in the germline V gene. CDR3 size: 14 residues. V was trimmed by 2 bases and J by 2 bases, leaving 8 bases between them. Generated by immunoSEQ multiplex PCR, the TCRdb table keeps only in-frame clones and is missing some. The sample yields some 86,000 clones, less than 95% seen once. What was sequenced was peripheral blood. This receptor was obtained from a human donor with active COVID-19. The donor label of this sample is uncertain. V is TRBV11-2 and J is TRBJ2-3; D is unclear. CDR3 nucleotide sequence: TGTGCCAGCAGCTTAAAGCTGTCCACAGATACGCAGTATTTT. The encoded protein is CASSLKLSTDTQYF.